This TCR beta chain came from a study of cytomegalovirus exposure and HLA in healthy donors. Findings and caveats of the study: V- and J-gene trimming in TCR beta was tied to a missense DCLRE1C variant by an analysis performed later. Altogether, some 170 TCR beta chains were recorded as cytomegalovirus-associated. The authors excluded some V segments, including TRBV6-2 and TRBV6-3, as indistinguishable.

A word on this clone: The antigen remains undetermined.

The donors gave bone marrow, and they were healthy. The V gene lost 1 base and the J gene lost 3 bases, with 13 bases spanning the gap. Germline CDR1 MGHRA, CDR2 YSYEKL. The CDR3 is made up of 15 amino acids. With 60 Vbeta and 13 Jbeta primers, the PCR was carried out. Assay: immunoSEQ multiplex PCR; the TCRdb copy retains only in-frame clones and omits some. The data show under 55,000 clones, about three quarters seen once. This receptor was obtained from a man aged 25-40 years in good health and CMV-seropositive. This chain joins TRBV4-1 and TRBJ2-7; D not certain. The material sequenced was PBMCs. The CDR3: CASSQGPQDNYEQYF. The CDR3 DNA sequence: TGCGCCAGCAGCCAAGGGCCTCAAGATAACTACGAGCAGTACTTC.